Following are 5 T cell receptor beta chains from one sample sequenced in a study of cytomegalovirus exposure and HLA in healthy donors. 60 Vbeta and 13 Jbeta primers were used in PCR. Sequencing used immunoSEQ multiplex PCR; TCRdb keeps in-frame clones, though not all of them. Of around 200,000 clones listed, roughly 80% are singletons. Sequencing used PBMCs. Source of these receptors: a woman aged 25-40 years in good health and CMV-seropositive.

The chain recombines TRBV19 with TRBJ2-1, with TRBD1 matching over 7 bases. This CDR3 has 14 amino acids. Trimming removed 5 bases from V and 4 bases from J; junction bases left unmatched: 5. Per germline, CDR1 LNHDA and CDR2 SQIVND (reference sequence). As DNA, the CDR3 is TGTGCCAGTAGTGGTCCAGGGGGTTACAATGAGCAGTTCTTC. This translates into CASSGPGGYNEQFF.

The chain carries TRBV11-2 and TRBJ2-3, with 12 bases identical to TRBD2. Trimming at V came to 3 bases and at J to 0 bases, leaving 1 base not matched to a gene. CDR3 size: 16 residues. Germline lookup yields CDR1 SGHAT and CDR2 FQNNGV. The CDR3 DNA sequence: TGTGCCAGCAGCTTGACTAGCGGGAGTAGCACAGATACGCAGTATTTT. Its translation: CASSLTSGSSTDTQYF. Based on the CDR3 plus reference TRBV11-2 and TRBJ2-3, the full variable domain is EAGVAQSPRYKIIEKRQSVAFWCNPISGHATLYWYQQILGQGPKLLIQFQNNGVVDDSQLPKDRFSAERLKGVDSTLKIQPAKLEDSAVYLCASSLTSGSSTDTQYFGPGTRLTVL.

This clone was counted between two and nine times. V is TRBV19 and J is TRBJ1-1; 7 bases fit TRBD1. Trimming cost V 6 bases and J 1 base; bases outside gene matches: 14. CDR1 and CDR2 (germline): LNHDA, SQIVND (reference sequence). The CDR3 is 17 amino acids. The chain's CDR3 is CASRQHGAGTANTEAFF. The CDR3 region has the DNA TGTGCCAGTAGACAGCACGGCGCCGGGACAGCGAACACTGAAGCTTTCTTT.

This rearrangement joins TRBV28 to TRBJ1-5; tentatively, D is TRBD1 (5 bases). CDR1 MDHEN and CDR2 SYDVKM come from the germline V gene. The CDR3 has 14 amino acids. The V end lost 3 bases, the J end lost 9 bases, and 15 bases lay between the germline ends. CDR3 coding DNA: TGTGCCAGCAGTTTTATGGGACTCGGTTGGCCCCAGCATTTT. Residues: CASSFMGLGWPQHF.

This clone was seen a few times. At one end the junction does not follow the germline gene, possibly because of a read error. This chain uses TRBV28 with TRBJ2-7, with D perhaps TRBD2 (5 bases). Germline V CDR1 and CDR2: MDHEN, SYDVKM. The length of the CDR3 is 13 residues. In DNA, the CDR3 is TGTGCCAGCAGTTTTATGCGGGCGACCCCCTGGCACTTC. Its protein is CASSFMRATPWHF.